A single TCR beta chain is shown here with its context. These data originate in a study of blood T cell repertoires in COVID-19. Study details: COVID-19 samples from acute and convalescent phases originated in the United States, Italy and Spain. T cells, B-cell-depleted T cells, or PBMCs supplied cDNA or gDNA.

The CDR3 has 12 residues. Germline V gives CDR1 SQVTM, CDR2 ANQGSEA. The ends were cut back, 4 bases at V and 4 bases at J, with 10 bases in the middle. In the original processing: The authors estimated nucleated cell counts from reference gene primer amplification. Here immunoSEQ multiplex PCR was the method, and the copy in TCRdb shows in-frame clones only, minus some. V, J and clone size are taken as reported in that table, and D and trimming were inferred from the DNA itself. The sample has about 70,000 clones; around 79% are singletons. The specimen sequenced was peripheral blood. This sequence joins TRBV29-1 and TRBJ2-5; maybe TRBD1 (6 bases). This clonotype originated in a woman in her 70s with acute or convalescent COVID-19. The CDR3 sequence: CSVVAGVETQYF. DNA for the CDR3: TGCAGCGTTGTAGCAGGGGTAGAGACCCAGTACTTC.